The 20 T cell receptor beta chains below all came from one sample that was sequenced in a study of T cells in Graves' hyperthyroidism and ophthalmopathy. RNA transcripts gave rise to amplified TCR beta CDR3 regions. First-round RT-PCR of the TCR CDR3 relied on the HTBI primer set. Each CDR3 protein gets one entry after TCRdb re-called the multiplex PCR reads with MiXCR. The table shows around 400,000 distinct CDR3 sequences, with more than 20% occurring only once. The sequencing input was blood. All receptors derive from a man aged 45-65 years with Graves' hyperthyroidism.

There are a few counts of this clonotype. The chain couples TRBV27 to TRBJ1-2; a weak D match, TRBD1 (5 bases). V was pared by 2 bases and J by 10 bases, with 14 bases between. This CDR3 is built from 13 residues. The germline CDR1 and CDR2 sequences are MNHEY and SMNVEV (reference sequence). The CDR3 here is CASSLRQGVYYTF. The CDR3 DNA reads TGTGCCAGCAGTTTACGGCAGGGAGTATACTACACCTTC.

CDR3 in amino acids: CASRSLDRAYEQYF. CDR3 nucleotide sequence: TGTGCCAGCCGATCTTTGGACAGGGCCTACGAGCAGTACTTC. The chain combines TRBV6-1 with TRBJ2-7, with 8 bases aligning to TRBD1. V was clipped by 8 bases and J by 2 bases; unmatched bases: 8. The CDR3 loop spans 14 amino acids. CDR1 and CDR2 from the germline V gene are MNHNS and SASEGT.

In this sample, this clonotype turned up a few times. The genes are TRBV2 and TRBJ2-2; 7 bases are a match to TRBD1. Germline V lookup: CDR1 SNHLY, CDR2 FYNNEI. V lost 9 bases and J lost 6; bases outside the gene matches: 1. The CDR3 length is 11 residues. This CDR3 is CASQGAGELFF. The CDR3 DNA is TGTGCCAGTCAGGGGGCCGGGGAGCTGTTTTTT.

V is TRBV20-1 and J is TRBJ2-1, with 7 bases lining up with TRBD2. J gave up 0 bases and V 6 bases, and 2 bases lay outside the gene matches. The CDR3 is made up of 13 amino acids. Germline CDR1 reads DFQATT; CDR2 reads SNEGSKA (reference sequence). This CDR3 reads CSARTSSYNEQFF. The CDR3, as DNA: TGCAGTGCCAGGACTAGCTCCTACAATGAGCAGTTCTTC.

This clonotype has ten or more counts. The chain links TRBV28 to TRBJ2-7; the match to TRBD2 covers 14 bases. The CDR3 loop spans 16 amino acids. The trim removed 0 bases at V and 6 bases at J, leaving 4 bases unmatched. CDR1 is MDHEN, CDR2 SYDVKM, per germline. The chain's CDR3 is CASSLWGTSGRGEQYF. In DNA form, the CDR3 reads TGTGCCAGCAGTTTATGGGGGACTAGCGGGAGAGGCGAGCAGTACTTC.

This sequence joins TRBV20-1 and TRBJ2-7; no clear D. Germline assignment: CDR1 DFQATT and CDR2 SNEGSKA (reference sequence). This CDR3 comprises 13 residues. Trimming left V 3 bases short and J 7 bases short, with 16 bases between. The CDR3 DNA follows: TGCAGTGCTAGGCGCGAGAGTATTGAGGAGCAGTACTTC. Its translation is CSARRESIEEQYF.

The sample holds a few counts of this clonotype. The chain uses TRBV28 and TRBJ2-3, with D perhaps TRBD2 (5 bases). Trimming shortened V by 5 bases and J by 4 bases, and 25 bases separated the two germline ends. Germline loops: CDR1 MDHEN, CDR2 SYDVKM. The CDR3 loop spans 18 amino acids. The CDR3 DNA is TGTGCCAGCAGTCCCACCACGGGGTCAGCTAGTAACTCAGATACGCAGTATTTT. This codes for CASSPTTGSASNSDTQYF.

CDR3 DNA sequence: TGTGCCATCAGTGAGTCGAGAGGGGGCCCTCAGCCCCAGCATTTT. Protein: CAISESRGGPQPQHF. V gene TRBV10-3 combines with J gene TRBJ1-5; 7 bases agree with TRBD1. V lost 0 bases and J lost 6; bases outside the gene matches: 5. Germline V gene data show CDR1 as ENHRY and CDR2 as SYGVKD. The CDR3 runs to 15 residues.

The chain combines TRBV28 with TRBJ2-1, with D perhaps matching TRBD1 or TRBD2 (7 bases each). This CDR3 region has 13 residues. V was trimmed by 8 bases and J by 5 bases, leaving 13 bases between them. The germline CDR1 and CDR2 sequences are MDHEN and SYDVKM. CDR3 in amino acids: CASQGGPHNEQFF. CDR3 coding DNA: TGTGCCAGCCAGGGGGGGCCCCACAATGAGCAGTTCTTC.

To note about this clonotype: At one boundary the junction diverges from the germline segment, which might be a read error. The chain recombines TRBV20-1 with TRBJ2-1; 13 bases are a match to TRBD2. This CDR3 is 15 amino acids long. Germline CDR1 and CDR2: DFQATT and SNEGSKA (reference sequence). For the CDR3, the DNA is TGCAGTGCACTAGCGGGAGGGCGTGGATACAATGATCAGTTCTTC. This codes for CSALAGGRGYNDQFF.

This clonotype occurred a few times. CDR3 residues: CASSQLGRTSRDEQYF. The DNA for the CDR3 is TGTGCCAGCAGCCAACTCGGCAGGACTAGTCGCGACGAGCAGTACTTC. The chain links TRBV7-3 to TRBJ2-7; 7 bases agree with TRBD2. The trim removed 5 bases at V and 5 bases at J, leaving 15 bases unmatched. The CDR3 runs 16 residues. Germline V gene sequence: CDR1 SGHTA, CDR2 FQGTGA. Filled out from reference TRBV7-3 and TRBJ2-7, the complete variable domain reads GAGVSQTPSNKVTEKGKYVELRCDPISGHTALYWYRQSLGQGPEFLIYFQGTGAADDSGLPNDRFFAVRPEGSVSTLKIQRTERGDSAVYLCASSQLGRTSRDEQYFGPGTRLTVT.

This clonotype showed up just a few times. The chain is built from TRBV5-6 and TRBJ2-7; 7 positions match TRBD1. From germline, CDR1 is SGHDT and CDR2 YYEEEE. The CDR3 is 14 residues long. Trimming removed 2 bases from V and 3 bases from J; junction bases left unmatched: 5. The CDR3 DNA reads as TGTGCCAGCAGCTTAAGGGACAGACACTACGAGCAGTACTTC. This encodes CASSLRDRHYEQYF.

This clonotype appeared a few times. The chain is built from TRBV10-3 and TRBJ1-1; D gene ambiguous. With 0 bases removed from V and 6 bases from J, the gap between germline ends came to 14 bases. CDR1 and CDR2 from the germline V gene are ENHRY and SYGVKD. The CDR3 is 15 amino acids. The CDR3 bases are TGTGCCATCAGTGAGTCGGGCAAACTGGGAGCTGAAGCTTTCTTT. It encodes CAISESGKLGAEAFF.

This clonotype was detected only a few times. The chain joins TRBV11-2 to TRBJ1-1; 7 nucleotides align to TRBD1. This CDR3 region has 11 residues. Germline V gene data show CDR1 as SGHAT and CDR2 as FQNNGV. Unmatched junction bases numbered 4, after V lost 5 bases and J lost 10 bases. CDR3: CASSLGQRAFF. CDR3 nucleotides: TGTGCCAGCAGCCTGGGACAGCGAGCTTTCTTT. Using reference TRBV11-2 and TRBJ1-1 for the parts outside the CDR3, the full variable domain is EAGVAQSPRYKIIEKRQSVAFWCNPISGHATLYWYQQILGQGPKLLIQFQNNGVVDDSQLPKDRFSAERLKGVDSTLKIQPAKLEDSAVYLCASSLGQRAFFGQGTRLTVV.

Notes on this clonotype: The junction and the germline gene differ at one end; a read error may be behind it. The CDR3 sequence: CASSQEASGEQFF. The CDR3 nucleotides read TGTGCCAGCAGCCAAGAAGCTTCAGGGGAGCAGTTCTTC. J is TRBJ2-1 and V is TRBV4-1, with a possible D match to TRBD1 (5 bases). Germline-derived CDR1 and CDR2 are MGHRA and YSYEKL. The CDR3 covers 13 residues.

V usage is TRBV19 and J usage is TRBJ2-3, with TRBD2 matching 9 bases. The CDR3 covers 15 residues. Germline V gene lookup returns CDR1 LNHDA and CDR2 SQIVND (reference sequence). The junction had 11 bases not matched to a gene; V was cut back by 6 bases and J by 7 bases. In DNA, the CDR3 is TGTGCCAGTAGGGAGCGGGAGGCCCTCAGCTATACGCAGTATTTT. Its protein product is CASREREALSYTQYF.

J is TRBJ2-1 and V is TRBV10-3, with D perhaps TRBD1 (6 bases). Trimming took 5 bases from V and 7 from J, leaving 12 bases between them. Per the germline V gene, CDR1 is ENHRY and CDR2 is SYGVKD. CDR3 length equals 13 residues. CDR3 DNA: TGTGCCATCAGTTTCCAGGGGCAGAATGAGCAGTTCTTC. Translation: CAISFQGQNEQFF.

There are a few counts of this clonotype. V and J are TRBV5-1 and TRBJ2-1; D tentatively reads TRBD1 or TRBD2 (5 bases each). Germline loops: CDR1 SGHRS, CDR2 YFSETQ. The CDR3 has 14 residues. V was trimmed by 0 bases and J by 6 bases, leaving 10 bases between them. The CDR3 sequence is CASSLGDPLNEQFF. Written as DNA, the CDR3 is TGCGCCAGCAGCTTGGGGGACCCACTCAATGAGCAGTTCTTC.

In its sample, this clonotype was seen once. The chain has TRBV19 and TRBJ2-3, with a tentative D call TRBD1 (5 bases). Per the germline V gene, CDR1 is LNHDA and CDR2 is SQIVND (reference sequence). With 6 bases removed from V and 1 base from J, the gap between germline ends came to 11 bases. The CDR3 consists of 14 residues. DNA for the CDR3: TGTGCCAGTAGCCGACAGCACGGCACAGATACGCAGTATTTT. It is translated as CASSRQHGTDTQYF. The entire variable domain, with the rest obtained from reference TRBV19 and TRBJ2-3, is as follows: DGGITQSPKYLFRKEGQNVTLSCEQNLNHDAMYWYRQDPGQGLRLIYYSQIVNDFQKGDIAEGYSVSREKKESFPLTVTSAQKNPTAFYLCASSRQHGTDTQYFGPGTRLTVL.

CDR3 loop: CASSREGGYGYTF. CDR3 nucleotide sequence: TGTGCCAGTAGTCGGGAAGGGGGCTATGGCTACACCTTC. The chain carries TRBV19 and TRBJ1-2, with D maybe TRBD1 (6 bases). Germline V gene lookup returns CDR1 LNHDA and CDR2 SQIVND (reference sequence). The CDR3 is made up of 13 amino acids. Trimming left V 5 bases short and J 4 bases short, with 11 bases between.